This TCR beta chain stems from a study of siplizumab effects on memory and regulatory T cells. Study-level points and caveats: Mean Treg-derived proportions of mappable alloreactive CD4+ clones were 68.8% for siplizumab and roughly 27% for controls. The naive T cell population seemed more diverse than memory cells and seemed a major contributor to the alloresponse.

Per sample, 100,000 or so TCR templates underwent assay. Clones were sequenced by immunoSEQ multiplex PCR, and TCRdb holds only the in-frame ones, with some missing. The table lists around 100,000 clones, approximately 94% of them singletons. Germline trimming cut 6 bases from V and 7 bases from J; bases unmatched to any gene: 9. The CDR3 is made up of 14 amino acids. Germline values: CDR1 SQVTM, CDR2 ANQGSEA. Notes on this clone: Its antigen remains unknown.

The sequencing input was non-Treg CD4+ T cells sorted from blood. The rearrangement links TRBV29-1 to TRBJ2-7, with TRBD2 matching over 13 bases. This receptor was taken from a human donor in good health. Here the CDR3 DNA reads TGCAGCGTCCGGACTAGCGGGAGTGGAGTGGAGCAGTACTTC. Its translation: CSVRTSGSGVEQYF.